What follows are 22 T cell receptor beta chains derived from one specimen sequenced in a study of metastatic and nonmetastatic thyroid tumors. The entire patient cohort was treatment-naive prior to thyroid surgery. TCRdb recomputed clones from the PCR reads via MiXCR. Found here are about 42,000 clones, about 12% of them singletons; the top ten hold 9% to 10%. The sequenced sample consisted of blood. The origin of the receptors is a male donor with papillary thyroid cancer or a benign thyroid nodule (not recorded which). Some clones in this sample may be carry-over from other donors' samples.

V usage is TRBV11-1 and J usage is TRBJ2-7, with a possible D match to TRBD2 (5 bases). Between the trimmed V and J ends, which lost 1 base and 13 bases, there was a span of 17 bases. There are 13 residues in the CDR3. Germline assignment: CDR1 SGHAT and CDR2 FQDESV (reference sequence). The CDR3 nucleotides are TGTGCCAGCAGCTTAGTCAGAGAACTAGGAGGATACTTC. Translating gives CASSLVRELGGYF.

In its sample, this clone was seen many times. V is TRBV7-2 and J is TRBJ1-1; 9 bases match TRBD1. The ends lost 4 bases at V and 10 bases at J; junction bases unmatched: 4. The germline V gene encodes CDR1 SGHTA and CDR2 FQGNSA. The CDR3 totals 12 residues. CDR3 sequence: CASSSRTGVAFF. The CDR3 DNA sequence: TGTGCCAGCAGCTCGAGGACAGGGGTAGCTTTCTTT.

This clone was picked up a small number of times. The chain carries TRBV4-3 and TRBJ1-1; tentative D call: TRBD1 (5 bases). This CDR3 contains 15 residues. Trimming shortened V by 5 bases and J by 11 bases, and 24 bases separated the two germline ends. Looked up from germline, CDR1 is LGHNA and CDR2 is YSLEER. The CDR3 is CASSASPGTHNGAFF. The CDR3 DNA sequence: TGCGCCAGCAGCGCATCCCCCGGGACCCATAATGGGGCTTTCTTT.

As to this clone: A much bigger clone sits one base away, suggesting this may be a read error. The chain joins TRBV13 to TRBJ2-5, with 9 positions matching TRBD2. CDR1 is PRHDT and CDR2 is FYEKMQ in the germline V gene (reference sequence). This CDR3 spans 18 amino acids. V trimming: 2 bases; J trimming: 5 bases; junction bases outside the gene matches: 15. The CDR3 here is CASSLNTAEREDRETQYF. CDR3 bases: TGTGCCAGCAGCTTAAATACTGCTGAGCGGGAGGACCGGGAGACCCAGTACTTC.

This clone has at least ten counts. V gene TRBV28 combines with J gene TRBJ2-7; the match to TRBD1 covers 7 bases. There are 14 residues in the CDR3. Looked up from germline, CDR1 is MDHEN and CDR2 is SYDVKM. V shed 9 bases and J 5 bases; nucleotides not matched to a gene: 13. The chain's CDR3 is CASRLVQGWDEQYF. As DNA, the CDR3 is TGTGCCAGTCGTCTCGTACAGGGGTGGGACGAGCAGTACTTC.

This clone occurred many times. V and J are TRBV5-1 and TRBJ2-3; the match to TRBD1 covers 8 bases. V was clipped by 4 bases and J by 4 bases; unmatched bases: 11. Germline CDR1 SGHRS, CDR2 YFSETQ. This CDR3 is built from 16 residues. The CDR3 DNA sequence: TGCGCCAGCAGCGGGGGGACAGGTTCAGCCGCAGATACGCAGTATTTT. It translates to CASSGGTGSAADTQYF.

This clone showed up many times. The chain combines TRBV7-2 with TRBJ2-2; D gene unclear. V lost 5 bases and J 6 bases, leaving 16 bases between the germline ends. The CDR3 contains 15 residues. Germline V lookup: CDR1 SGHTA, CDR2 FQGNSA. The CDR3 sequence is CASSLWRLGSGELFF. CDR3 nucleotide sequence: TGTGCCAGCAGCCTCTGGCGGCTGGGATCCGGGGAGCTGTTTTTT.

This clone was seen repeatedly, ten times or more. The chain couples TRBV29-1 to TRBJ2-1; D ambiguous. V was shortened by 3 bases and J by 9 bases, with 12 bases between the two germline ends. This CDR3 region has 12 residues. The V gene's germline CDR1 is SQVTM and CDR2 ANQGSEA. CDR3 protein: CSVEKMEIEQFF. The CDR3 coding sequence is TGCAGCGTTGAGAAGATGGAGATTGAGCAGTTCTTC.

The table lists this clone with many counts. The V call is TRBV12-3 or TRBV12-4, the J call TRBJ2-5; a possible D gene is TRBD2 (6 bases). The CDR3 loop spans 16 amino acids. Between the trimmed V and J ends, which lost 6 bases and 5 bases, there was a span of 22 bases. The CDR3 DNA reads TGTGCCAGCAGCAGTTTTGGGGTGGAGGGGAGGGAGACCCAGTACTTC. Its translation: CASSSFGVEGRETQYF.

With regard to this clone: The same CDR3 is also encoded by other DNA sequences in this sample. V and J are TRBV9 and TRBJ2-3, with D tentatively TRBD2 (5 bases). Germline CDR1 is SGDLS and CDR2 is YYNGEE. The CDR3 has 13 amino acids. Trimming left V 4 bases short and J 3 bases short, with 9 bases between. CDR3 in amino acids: CASSPRRTDTQYF. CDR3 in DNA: TGTGCCAGCAGCCCGCGGAGGACAGATACGCAGTATTTT.

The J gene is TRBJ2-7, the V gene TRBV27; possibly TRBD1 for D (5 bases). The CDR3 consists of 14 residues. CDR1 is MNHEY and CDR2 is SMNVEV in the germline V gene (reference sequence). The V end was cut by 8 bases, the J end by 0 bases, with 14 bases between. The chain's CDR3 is CASAGLGVSYEQYF. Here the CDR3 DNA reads TGTGCCAGCGCCGGGTTAGGGGTCTCCTACGAGCAGTACTTC.

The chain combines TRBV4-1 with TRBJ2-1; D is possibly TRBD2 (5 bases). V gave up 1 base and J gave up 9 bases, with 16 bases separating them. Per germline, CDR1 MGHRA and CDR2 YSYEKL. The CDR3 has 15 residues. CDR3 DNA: TGCGCCAGCAGCCAAGCTTTAGCCGCTAGCCTTGAGCAGTTCTTC. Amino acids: CASSQALAASLEQFF.

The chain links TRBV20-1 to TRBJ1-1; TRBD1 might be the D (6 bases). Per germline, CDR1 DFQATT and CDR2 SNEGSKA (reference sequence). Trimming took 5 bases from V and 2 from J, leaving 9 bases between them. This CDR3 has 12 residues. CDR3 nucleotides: TGCAGTGCTGAGGGGGACAACACTGAAGCTTTCTTT. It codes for CSAEGDNTEAFF.

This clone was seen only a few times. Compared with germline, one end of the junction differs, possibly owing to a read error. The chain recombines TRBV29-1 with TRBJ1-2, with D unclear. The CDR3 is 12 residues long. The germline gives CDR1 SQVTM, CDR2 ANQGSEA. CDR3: CSVGMANCGYTF. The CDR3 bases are TGCAGCGTTGGCATGGCTAACTGTGGCTATACCTTC.

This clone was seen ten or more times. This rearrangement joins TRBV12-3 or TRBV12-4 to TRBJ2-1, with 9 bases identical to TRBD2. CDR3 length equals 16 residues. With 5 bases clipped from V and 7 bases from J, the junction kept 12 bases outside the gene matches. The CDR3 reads CASSTLAGEVGNEQFF. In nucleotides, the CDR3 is TGTGCCAGCAGTACGTTAGCGGGAGAAGTTGGGAATGAGCAGTTCTTC.

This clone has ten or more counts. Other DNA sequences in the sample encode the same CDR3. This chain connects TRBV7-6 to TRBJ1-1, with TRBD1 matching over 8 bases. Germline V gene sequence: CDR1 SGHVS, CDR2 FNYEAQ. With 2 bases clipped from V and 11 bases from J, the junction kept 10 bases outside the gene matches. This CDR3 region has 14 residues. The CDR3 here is CASSLSPDRDVAFF. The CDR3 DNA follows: TGTGCCAGCAGCTTAAGCCCGGACAGGGATGTTGCTTTCTTT.

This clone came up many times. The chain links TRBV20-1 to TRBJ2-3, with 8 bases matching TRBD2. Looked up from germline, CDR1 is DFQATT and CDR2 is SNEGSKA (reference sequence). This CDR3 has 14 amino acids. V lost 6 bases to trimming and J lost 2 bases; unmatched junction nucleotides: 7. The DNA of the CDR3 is TGCAGTGCCTCACTAGCGGTGAACACAGATACGCAGTATTTT. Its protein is CSASLAVNTDTQYF.

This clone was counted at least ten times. DNA for the CDR3: TGTGCCAGCAGCCGGAGAGAAGCGGGAACCGGGGAGCTGTTTTTT. Encoded protein: CASSRREAGTGELFF. The J gene is TRBJ2-2, the V gene TRBV7-6, with 7 bases matching TRBD2. Germline trimming cut 5 bases from V and 5 bases from J; bases unmatched to any gene: 8. Germline loops: CDR1 SGHVS, CDR2 FNYEAQ. The length of the CDR3 is 15 residues.

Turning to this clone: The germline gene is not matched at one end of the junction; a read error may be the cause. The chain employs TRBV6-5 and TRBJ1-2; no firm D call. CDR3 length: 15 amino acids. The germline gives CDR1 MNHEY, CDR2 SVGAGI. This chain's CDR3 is CDSSYRPLLEYGYTF. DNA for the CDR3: TGTGACAGCAGTTACCGGCCGCTCCTGGAATATGGCTACACCTTC.

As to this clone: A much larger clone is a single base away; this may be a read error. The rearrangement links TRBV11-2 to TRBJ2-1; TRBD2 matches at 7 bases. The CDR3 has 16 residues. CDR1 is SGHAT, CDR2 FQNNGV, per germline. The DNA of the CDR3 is TGTGCCAGCAGCTTATGGCCTAGCGGCGCCTACAATGATCAGTTCTTC. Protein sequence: CASSLWPSGAYNDQFF.

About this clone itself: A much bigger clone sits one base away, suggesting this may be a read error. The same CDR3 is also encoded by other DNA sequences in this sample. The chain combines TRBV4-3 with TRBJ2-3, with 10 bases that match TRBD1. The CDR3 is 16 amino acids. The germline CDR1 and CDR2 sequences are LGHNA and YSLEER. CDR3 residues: CASSQVGTGVPYTQYF. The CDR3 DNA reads TGCGCCAGCAGCCAAGTGGGGACAGGGGTACCTTATACACAGTATTTT.

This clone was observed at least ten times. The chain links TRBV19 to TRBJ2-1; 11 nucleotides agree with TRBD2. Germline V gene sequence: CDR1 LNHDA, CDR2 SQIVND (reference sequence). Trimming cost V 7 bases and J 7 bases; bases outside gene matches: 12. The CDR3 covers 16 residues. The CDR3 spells CASNSLLAGEWNEQFF. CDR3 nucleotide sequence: TGTGCCAGTAATTCATTACTAGCGGGAGAATGGAATGAGCAGTTCTTC.